This T cell receptor (beta chain) is from a study of OX40 agonist ivuxolimab in advanced cancers. Study-wide results and limits: In general, CD8+ T cells held more expanded clones than CD4+ did, on average. Antigen targets of the expanded peripheral T cells went undetermined. With doses of 0.1 to 3.0 mg/kg, CD4+ and CD8+ blood T cells had undergone clonal expansion by week 6.

Comment on this clone: No antigen is known for it.

Germline assignment: CDR1 MDHEN and CDR2 SYDVKM. The CDR3 extends over 13 amino acids. The junction had 3 bases not matched to a gene; V was cut back by 8 bases and J by 0 bases. Produced via immunoSEQ multiplex PCR; TCRdb's table is partial and in-frame only. The sample yields 10,000 to 13,000 clones, roughly 80% seen once. The TCR sequence derives from an adult with an advanced solid tumor such as melanoma, head and neck, liver or kidney cancer. This rearrangement joins TRBV28 to TRBJ1-2, with 7 bases matching TRBD1. Sequencing was performed on CD4+ or CD8+ T cells sorted from blood, taken in a trial of the OX40 agonist ivuxolimab. This CDR3 is CASQGGANYGYTF. The CDR3 region has the DNA TGTGCCAGCCAGGGGGGAGCTAACTATGGCTACACCTTC.